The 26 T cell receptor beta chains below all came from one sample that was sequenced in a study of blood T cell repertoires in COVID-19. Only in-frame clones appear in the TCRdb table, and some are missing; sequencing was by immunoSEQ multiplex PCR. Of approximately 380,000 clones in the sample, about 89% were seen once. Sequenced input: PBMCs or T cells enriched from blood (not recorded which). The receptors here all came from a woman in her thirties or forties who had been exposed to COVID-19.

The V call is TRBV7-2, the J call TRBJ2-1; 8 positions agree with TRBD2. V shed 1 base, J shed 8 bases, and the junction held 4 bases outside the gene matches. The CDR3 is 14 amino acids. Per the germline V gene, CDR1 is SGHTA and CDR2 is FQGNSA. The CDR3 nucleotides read TGTGCCAGCAGCTTAGGGACTAGCATTCATGAGCAGTTCTTC. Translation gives CASSLGTSIHEQFF.

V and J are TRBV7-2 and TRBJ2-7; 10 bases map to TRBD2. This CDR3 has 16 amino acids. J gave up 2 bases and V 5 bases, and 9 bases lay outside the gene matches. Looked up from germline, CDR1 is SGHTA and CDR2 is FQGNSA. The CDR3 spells CASSLRGSGRTYEQYF. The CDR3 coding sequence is TGTGCCAGCAGCCTCCGCGGTAGCGGGAGGACCTACGAGCAGTACTTC.

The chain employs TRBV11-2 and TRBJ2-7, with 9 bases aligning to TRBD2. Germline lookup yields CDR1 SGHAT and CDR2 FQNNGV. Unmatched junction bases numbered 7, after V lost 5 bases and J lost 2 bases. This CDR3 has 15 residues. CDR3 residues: CASSPKAGGPYEQYF. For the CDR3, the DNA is TGTGCCAGCAGCCCCAAGGCGGGGGGGCCCTACGAGCAGTACTTC.

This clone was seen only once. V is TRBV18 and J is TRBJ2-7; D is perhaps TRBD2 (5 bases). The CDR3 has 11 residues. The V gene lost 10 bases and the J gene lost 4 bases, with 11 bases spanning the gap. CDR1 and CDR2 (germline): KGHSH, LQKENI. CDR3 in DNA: TGTGCCATAGTACCGGGATACGAGCAGTACTTC. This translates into CAIVPGYEQYF.

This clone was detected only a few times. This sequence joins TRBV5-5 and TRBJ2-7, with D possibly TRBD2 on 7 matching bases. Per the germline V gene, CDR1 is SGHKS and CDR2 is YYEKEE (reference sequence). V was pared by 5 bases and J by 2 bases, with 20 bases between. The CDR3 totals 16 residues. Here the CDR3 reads CASSGAYGGPTYEQYF. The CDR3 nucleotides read TGTGCCAGCAGTGGGGCCTACGGGGGGCCCACCTACGAGCAGTACTTC.

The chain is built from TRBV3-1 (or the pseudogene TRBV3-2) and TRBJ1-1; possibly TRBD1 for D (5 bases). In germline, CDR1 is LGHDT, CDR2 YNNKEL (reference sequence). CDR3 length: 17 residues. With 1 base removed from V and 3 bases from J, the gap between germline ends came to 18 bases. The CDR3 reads CASSQGYRRGRDTEAFF. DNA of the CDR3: TGTGCCAGCAGCCAAGGTTACCGGAGGGGTAGGGACACTGAAGCTTTCTTT.

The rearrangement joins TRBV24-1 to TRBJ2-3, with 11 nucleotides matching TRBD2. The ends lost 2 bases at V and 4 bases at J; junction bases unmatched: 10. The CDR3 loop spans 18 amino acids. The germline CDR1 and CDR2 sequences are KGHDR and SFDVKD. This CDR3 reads CATSDYSGRASGADTQYF. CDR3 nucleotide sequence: TGTGCCACCAGTGATTATAGCGGGAGGGCATCCGGGGCAGATACGCAGTATTTT.

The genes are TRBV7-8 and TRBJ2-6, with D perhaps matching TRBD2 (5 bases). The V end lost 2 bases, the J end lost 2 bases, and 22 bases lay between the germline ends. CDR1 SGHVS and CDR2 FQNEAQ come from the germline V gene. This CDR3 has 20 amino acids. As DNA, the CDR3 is TGTGCCAGCAGCTTACTCTCGGGGAAAACGTCGAGCCCTGGGGCCAACGTCCTGACTTTC. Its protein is CASSLLSGKTSSPGANVLTF.

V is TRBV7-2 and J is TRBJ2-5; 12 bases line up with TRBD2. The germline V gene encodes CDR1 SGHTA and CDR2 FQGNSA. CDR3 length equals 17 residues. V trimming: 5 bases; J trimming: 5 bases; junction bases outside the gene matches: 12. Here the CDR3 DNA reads TGTGCCAGCAGCCCCGAGGGACTAGCGGGTCGATGGGAGACCCAGTACTTC. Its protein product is CASSPEGLAGRWETQYF.

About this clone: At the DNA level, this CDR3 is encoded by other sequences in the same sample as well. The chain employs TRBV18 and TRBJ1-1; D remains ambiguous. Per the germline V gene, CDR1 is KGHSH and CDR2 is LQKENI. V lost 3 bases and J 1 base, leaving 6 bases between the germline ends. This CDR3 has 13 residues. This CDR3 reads CASSPSGNTEAFF. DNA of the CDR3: TGTGCCAGCTCACCGTCAGGGAACACTGAAGCTTTCTTT.

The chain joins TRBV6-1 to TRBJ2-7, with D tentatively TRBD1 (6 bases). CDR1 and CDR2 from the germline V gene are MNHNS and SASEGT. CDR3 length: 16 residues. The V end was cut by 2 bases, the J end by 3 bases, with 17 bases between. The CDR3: CASSENDRTEIYEQYF. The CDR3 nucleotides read TGTGCCAGCAGTGAAAATGACAGGACTGAAATCTACGAGCAGTACTTC.

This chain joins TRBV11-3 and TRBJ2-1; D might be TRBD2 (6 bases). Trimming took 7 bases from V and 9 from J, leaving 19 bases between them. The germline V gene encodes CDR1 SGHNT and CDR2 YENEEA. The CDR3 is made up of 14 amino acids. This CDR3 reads CASTARGLGGEQFF. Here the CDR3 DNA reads TGTGCCAGCACCGCCCGGGGGTTGGGGGGTGAGCAGTTCTTC.

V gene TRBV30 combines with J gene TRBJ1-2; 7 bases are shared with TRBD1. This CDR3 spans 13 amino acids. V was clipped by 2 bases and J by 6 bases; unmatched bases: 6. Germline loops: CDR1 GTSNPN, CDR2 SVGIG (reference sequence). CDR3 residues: CAWSLNRGHGYTF. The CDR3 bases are TGTGCCTGGAGTTTGAACAGGGGACATGGCTACACCTTC.

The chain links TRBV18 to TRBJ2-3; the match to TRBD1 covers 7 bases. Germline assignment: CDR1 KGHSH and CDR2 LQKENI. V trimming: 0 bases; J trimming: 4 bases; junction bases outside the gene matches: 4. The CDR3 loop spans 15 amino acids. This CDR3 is CASSPPTGWPDTQYF. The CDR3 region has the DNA TGTGCCAGCTCACCACCGACAGGGTGGCCAGATACGCAGTATTTT.

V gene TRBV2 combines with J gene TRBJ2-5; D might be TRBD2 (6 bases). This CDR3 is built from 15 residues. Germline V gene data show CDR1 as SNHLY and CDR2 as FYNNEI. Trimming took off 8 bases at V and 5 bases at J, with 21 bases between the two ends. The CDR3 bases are TGTGCCAGCCCGGGAGCTCAAGGGCCGCGGGAGACCCAGTACTTC. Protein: CASPGAQGPRETQYF. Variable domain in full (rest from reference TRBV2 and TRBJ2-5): EPEVTQTPSHQVTQMGQEVILRCVPISNHLYFYWYRQILGQKVEFLVSFYNNEISEKSEIFDDQFSVERPDGSNFTLKIRSTKLEDSAMYFCASPGAQGPRETQYFGPGTRLLVL.

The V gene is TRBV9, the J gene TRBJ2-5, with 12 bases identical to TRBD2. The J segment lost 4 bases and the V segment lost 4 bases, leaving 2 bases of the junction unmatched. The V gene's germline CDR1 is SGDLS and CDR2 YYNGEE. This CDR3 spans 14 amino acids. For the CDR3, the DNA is TGTGCCAGCAGCCTGGGACTAGCGGGAGAGACCCAGTACTTC. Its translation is CASSLGLAGETQYF.

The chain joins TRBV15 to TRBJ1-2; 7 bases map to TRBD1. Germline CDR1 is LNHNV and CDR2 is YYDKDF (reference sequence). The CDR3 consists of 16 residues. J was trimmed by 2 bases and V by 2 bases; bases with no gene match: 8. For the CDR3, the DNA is TGTGCCACCAGCAGATCTATAGGGACAGAGAACTATGGCTACACCTTC. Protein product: CATSRSIGTENYGYTF.

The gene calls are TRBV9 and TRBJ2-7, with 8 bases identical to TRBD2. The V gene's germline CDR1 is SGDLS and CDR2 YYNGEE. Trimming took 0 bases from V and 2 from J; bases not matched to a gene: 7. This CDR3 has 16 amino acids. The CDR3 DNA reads TGTGCCAGCAGCGTAGGCCTGGGAGCGGGAGCCTACGAGCAGTACTTC. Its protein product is CASSVGLGAGAYEQYF.

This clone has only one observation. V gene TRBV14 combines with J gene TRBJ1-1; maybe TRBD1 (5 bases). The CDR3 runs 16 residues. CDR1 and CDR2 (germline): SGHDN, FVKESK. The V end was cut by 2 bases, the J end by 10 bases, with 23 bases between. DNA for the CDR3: TGTGCCAGCAGCCAATTCGGAAAAGGGGTCAATTCAGGAGCTTTCTTT. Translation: CASSQFGKGVNSGAFF.

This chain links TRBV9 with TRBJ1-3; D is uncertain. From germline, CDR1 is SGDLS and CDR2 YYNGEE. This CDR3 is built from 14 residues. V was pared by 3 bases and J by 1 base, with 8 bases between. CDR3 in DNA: TGTGCCAGCAGCGGTTCTTTATCTGGAAACACCATATATTTT. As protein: CASSGSLSGNTIYF. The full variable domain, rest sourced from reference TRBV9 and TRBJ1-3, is DSGVTQTPKHLITATGQRVTLRCSPRSGDLSVYWYQQSLDQGLQFLIQYYNGEERAKGNILERFSAQQFPDLHSELNLSSLELGDSALYFCASSGSLSGNTIYFGEGSWLTVV.

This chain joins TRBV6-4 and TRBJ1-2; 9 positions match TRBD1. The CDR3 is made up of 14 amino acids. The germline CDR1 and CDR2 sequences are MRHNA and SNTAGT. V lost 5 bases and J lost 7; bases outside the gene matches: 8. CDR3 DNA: TGTGCCAGCAGTACCGGGACAGGGTATGGTGGCTACACCTTC. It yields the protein CASSTGTGYGGYTF.

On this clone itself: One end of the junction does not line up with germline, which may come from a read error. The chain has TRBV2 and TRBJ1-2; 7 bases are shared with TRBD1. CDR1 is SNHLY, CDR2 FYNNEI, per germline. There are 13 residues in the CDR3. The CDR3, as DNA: TGTGCCAGCAGGGAAGGGGGCGCGGGAGGCTACACCTTC. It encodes CASREGGAGGYTF.

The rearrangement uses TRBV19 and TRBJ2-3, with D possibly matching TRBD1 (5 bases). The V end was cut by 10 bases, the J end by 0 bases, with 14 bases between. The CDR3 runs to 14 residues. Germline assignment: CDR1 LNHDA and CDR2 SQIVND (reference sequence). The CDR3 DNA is TGTGCCACCCGCCGACAGATTAGCACAGATACGCAGTATTTT. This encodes CATRRQISTDTQYF.

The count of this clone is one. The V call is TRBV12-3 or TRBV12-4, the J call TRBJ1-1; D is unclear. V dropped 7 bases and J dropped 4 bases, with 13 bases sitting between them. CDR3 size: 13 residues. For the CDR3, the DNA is TGTGCCAGCACCCCCTCTTACACCACTGAAGCTTTCTTT. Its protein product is CASTPSYTTEAFF.

CDR3 residues: CASMRAGGGTGELFF. Written as DNA, the CDR3 is TGCGCCAGCATGCGAGCGGGAGGAGGTACCGGGGAGCTGTTTTTT. V is TRBV10-2 and J is TRBJ2-2; 9 nucleotides align to TRBD2. Germline V gene lookup returns CDR1 WSHSY and CDR2 SAAADI. The CDR3 runs to 15 residues. After removal of 7 bases from V and 5 bases from J, the junction contained 8 bases not matched to a gene.

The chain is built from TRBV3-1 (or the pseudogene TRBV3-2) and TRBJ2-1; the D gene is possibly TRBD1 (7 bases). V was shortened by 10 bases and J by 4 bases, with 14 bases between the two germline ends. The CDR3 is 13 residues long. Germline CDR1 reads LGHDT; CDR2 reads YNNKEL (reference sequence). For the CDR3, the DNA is TGTGCCACTTCAGGGGGGTCTTACAATGAGCAGTTCTTC. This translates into CATSGGSYNEQFF.